The 4 T cell receptor beta chains given below trace back to one sample, sequenced in a study of identical twins. TCRdb re-called the 5' RACE reads through MiXCR, storing one row per CDR3 protein. The sample lists hundreds of thousands of distinct CDR3 sequences; roughly 20% were seen once. These sequences were also reported in another study, on T cells expressing NK-cell markers.

Sample: PBMCs. The receptors originated from a woman younger than 35 in good health.

This chain joins TRBV3-1 and TRBJ2-1; TRBD2 agrees at 7 bases. Germline V gene data show CDR1 as LGHDT and CDR2 as YNNKEL (reference sequence). V lost 4 bases to trimming and J lost 1 base; unmatched junction nucleotides: 10. The CDR3 has 17 residues. The CDR3 region is CASSLIRGGSSYNEQFF. CDR3 bases: TGTGCCAGCAGCCTCATACGGGGCGGGAGTTCCTACAATGAGCAGTTCTTC.

V usage is TRBV6-1 and J usage is TRBJ1-3, with D uncertain. The CDR3 contains 14 residues. Germline CDR1 is MNHNS and CDR2 is SASEGT. V was trimmed by 6 bases and J by 4 bases, leaving 13 bases between them. The DNA of the CDR3 is TGTGCCAGCAGCCAAAATTTGCGGGGAAACACCATATATTTT. Its protein product is CASSQNLRGNTIYF.

The genes are TRBV20-1 and TRBJ2-1; perhaps TRBD1 as D (5 bases). Deletions cut 3 bases from V and 5 bases from J, with 11 bases between. The germline CDR1 and CDR2 sequences are DFQATT and SNEGSKA (reference sequence). The CDR3 loop spans 13 amino acids. CDR3 sequence: CSASRWGNNEQFF. CDR3 nucleotides: TGCAGTGCTAGTCGCTGGGGCAACAATGAGCAGTTCTTC.

This chain joins TRBV4-2 and TRBJ2-1; weak D call: TRBD2 (7 bases). The CDR3 length is 18 residues. Germline values: CDR1 LGHNA, CDR2 YNFKEQ. V dropped 0 bases and J dropped 3 bases, with 18 bases sitting between them. Here the CDR3 reads CASSQDRGGDTLYNEQFF. The CDR3 DNA is TGTGCCAGCAGCCAAGATAGGGGGGGGGATACTCTCTACAATGAGCAGTTCTTC.